A single sample gave rise to the 29 T cell receptor beta chains below, sequenced in a study of T-cell memory formation after mild COVID-19. TCRdb passed the 5' RACE reads through MiXCR, listing each CDR3 protein once. The sample lists around 180,000 distinct CDR3 sequences, 16% occurring once. Material: PBMCs or a T cell subset sorted from them (not recorded which). Receptors originate from an adult woman who had mild COVID-19 (a few samples of this study predate the infection). Cell type and time point are not known.

This clonotype was counted between two and nine times. The chain recombines TRBV5-1 with TRBJ2-3; TRBD2 matches at 14 bases. V was pared by 4 bases and J by 2 bases, with 9 bases of the junction left unmatched. This CDR3 is built from 18 residues. Germline V gives CDR1 SGHRS, CDR2 YFSETQ. CDR3 sequence reads: CASSPGGLAGGHTDTQYF. Written as DNA, the CDR3 is TGCGCCAGCAGCCCTGGCGGACTAGCGGGGGGACACACAGATACGCAGTATTTT.

The rearrangement uses TRBV5-1 and TRBJ2-3; possible D gene TRBD2, 6 bases. From germline, CDR1 is SGHRS and CDR2 YFSETQ. The V end lost 0 bases, the J end lost 0 bases, and 11 bases lay between the germline ends. The CDR3 is made up of 16 amino acids. Written as DNA, the CDR3 is TGCGCCAGCAGCTTGGTAGCGGCCTCTAGCACAGATACGCAGTATTTT. Amino acids: CASSLVAASSTDTQYF.

The rearrangement links TRBV5-1 to TRBJ2-5; TRBD2 is a possible D gene (5 bases). Trimming cost V 4 bases and J 0 bases, with 10 bases left between them. CDR1 and CDR2 (germline): SGHRS, YFSETQ. The CDR3 loop spans 14 amino acids. The CDR3 reads CASSRSGNQETQYF. DNA for the CDR3: TGCGCCAGCAGCCGCTCCGGGAACCAAGAGACCCAGTACTTC.

This sequence joins TRBV27 and TRBJ2-3, with D possibly being TRBD1 (6 bases). With 5 bases removed from V and 0 bases from J, the gap between germline ends came to 15 bases. CDR3 length: 16 residues. Per the germline V gene, CDR1 is MNHEY and CDR2 is SMNVEV (reference sequence). Here the CDR3 reads CASSTLPGASTDTQYF. The CDR3 nucleotides are TGTGCCAGCAGTACACTCCCAGGGGCTAGCACAGATACGCAGTATTTT.

This clonotype was seen only once. V is TRBV30 and J is TRBJ2-1, with TRBD1 matching over 8 bases. CDR3 length equals 15 residues. J gave up 4 bases and V 3 bases, and 8 bases lay outside the gene matches. Germline V CDR1 and CDR2: GTSNPN, SVGIG (reference sequence). This CDR3 reads CAWRRDRGRYNEQFF. CDR3 bases: TGTGCCTGGAGGAGAGACAGGGGAAGATACAATGAGCAGTTCTTC. The variable domain in full, with the rest retrieved from reference TRBV30 and TRBJ2-1, is SQTIHQWPATLVQPVGSPLSLECTVEGTSNPNLYWYRQAAGRGLQLLFYSVGIGQISSEVPQNLSASRPQDRQFILSSKKLLLSDSGFYLCAWRRDRGRYNEQFFGPGTRLTVL.

The gene calls are TRBV7-2 and TRBJ1-1, with D perhaps matching TRBD1 (5 bases). Trimming shortened V by 0 bases and J by 5 bases, and 7 bases separated the two germline ends. CDR1 is SGHTA and CDR2 is FQGNSA in the germline V gene. CDR3 size: 13 residues. CDR3 residues: CASSLARETEAFF. The CDR3 DNA reads as TGTGCCAGCAGCTTAGCCAGGGAAACTGAAGCTTTCTTT.

The chain couples TRBV4-2 to TRBJ2-1; possibly TRBD2 for D (6 bases). The CDR3 runs to 16 residues. Per germline, CDR1 LGHNA and CDR2 YNFKEQ. With 0 bases removed from V and 0 bases from J, the gap between germline ends came to 9 bases. The CDR3 DNA sequence: TGTGCCAGCAGCCAAGAGCAGGGAGGCTCCTACAATGAGCAGTTCTTC. It is translated as CASSQEQGGSYNEQFF.

V gene TRBV20-1 combines with J gene TRBJ1-4, with D tentatively TRBD1 (5 bases). CDR1 DFQATT and CDR2 SNEGSKA come from the germline V gene (reference sequence). The V gene lost 6 bases and the J gene lost 4 bases, with 12 bases spanning the gap. This CDR3 spans 13 amino acids. The CDR3 region is CSASRGINEKLFF. DNA for the CDR3: TGCAGTGCGAGTCGGGGGATTAATGAAAAACTGTTTTTT.

The J gene is TRBJ2-7, the V gene TRBV7-6, with 8 bases matching TRBD2. Per the germline V gene, CDR1 is SGHVS and CDR2 is FNYEAQ. CDR3 length: 18 amino acids. With V trimmed by 2 bases and J by 5 bases, 17 bases remained unmatched. Here the CDR3 DNA reads TGTGCCAGCAGCTTAAGTTATTCGTACGGGGGGGCCCCCAACGAGCAGTACTTC. Protein product: CASSLSYSYGGAPNEQYF. Supplemented by reference TRBV7-6 and TRBJ2-7, the full variable domain reads GAGVSQSPRYKVTKRGQDVALRCDPISGHVSLYWYRQALGQGPEFLTYFNYEAQQDKSGLPNDRFSAERPEGSISTLTIQRTEQRDSAMYRCASSLSYSYGGAPNEQYFGPGTRLTVT.

This clonotype was counted a few times. This chain joins TRBV15 and TRBJ2-7; D is possibly TRBD1 or TRBD2 (5 bases each). Per germline, CDR1 LNHNV and CDR2 YYDKDF (reference sequence). The CDR3 totals 14 residues. V lost 5 bases and J lost 2, with 13 bases in between. The DNA for the CDR3 is TGTGCCACCAGCGGGGGTGTTGGGGCCTACGAGCAGTACTTC. Encoded protein: CATSGGVGAYEQYF. The variable domain in full, with the rest retrieved from reference TRBV15 and TRBJ2-7, is DAMVIQNPRYQVTQFGKPVTLSCSQTLNHNVMYWYQQKSSQAPKLLFHYYDKDFNNEADTPDNFQSRRPNTSFCFLDIRSPGLGDTAMYLCATSGGVGAYEQYFGPGTRLTVT.

V is TRBV7-3 and J is TRBJ2-3, with D maybe TRBD1 (5 bases). Between the trimmed V and J ends, which lost 2 bases and 2 bases, there was a span of 11 bases. The CDR3 runs 15 residues. Germline V CDR1 and CDR2: SGHTA, FQGTGA. This CDR3 is CASSLQGHNTDTQYF. The CDR3 DNA follows: TGTGCCAGCAGCTTACAGGGCCACAACACAGATACGCAGTATTTT.

The J gene is TRBJ2-7, the V gene TRBV7-8; TRBD2 matches 10 bases. The CDR3 is made up of 16 amino acids. Trimming cost V 4 bases and J 7 bases; bases outside gene matches: 13. Per the germline V gene, CDR1 is SGHVS and CDR2 is FQNEAQ. The CDR3 region is CASSSSLAGVTSEQYF. CDR3 sequence (DNA): TGTGCCAGCAGCTCCAGCCTAGCGGGAGTAACGAGTGAGCAGTACTTC.

V is TRBV6-6 and J is TRBJ1-1; D gene unclear. The CDR3 has 14 residues. Germline values: CDR1 MNHNY, CDR2 SVGAGI (reference sequence). Trimming stripped 0 bases from V and 0 bases from J, with 5 bases between. CDR3 in DNA: TGTGCCAGCAGTTACTCCCTAATGAACACTGAAGCTTTCTTT. Protein sequence: CASSYSLMNTEAFF.

This clonotype appeared a few times. The gene calls are TRBV24-1 and TRBJ2-1; 15 bases line up with TRBD2. Germline values: CDR1 KGHDR, CDR2 SFDVKD. Trimming took 6 bases from V and 7 from J; bases not matched to a gene: 3. This CDR3 contains 15 residues. The CDR3 is CATSTGLAGGNEQFF. CDR3 nucleotide sequence: TGTGCCACCAGTACGGGACTAGCGGGAGGTAATGAGCAGTTCTTC.

There are many counts of this clonotype. As DNA, the CDR3 is TGCAGCGTGGCGGATTTCGAGCAGTACTTC. This sequence encodes CSVADFEQYF. The chain recombines TRBV29-1 with TRBJ2-7; no reliable D call. V was shortened by 6 bases and J by 6 bases, with 9 bases between the two germline ends. Looked up from germline, CDR1 is SQVTM and CDR2 is ANQGSEA. The CDR3 is 10 amino acids.

A few counts support this clonotype. The rearrangement joins TRBV24-1 to TRBJ2-3; 10 nucleotides agree with TRBD2. The CDR3 runs to 19 residues. Unmatched junction bases numbered 16, after V lost 8 bases and J lost 0 bases. Per germline, CDR1 KGHDR and CDR2 SFDVKD. The CDR3 nucleotides read TGTGCCACCACCGAATGTTGGACTAGCGGAGAGAAAAGCACAGATACGCAGTATTTT. Protein sequence: CATTECWTSGEKSTDTQYF.

The chain uses TRBV3-1 and TRBJ2-7; D may correspond to TRBD1 or TRBD2 (6 bases each). The V gene lost 3 bases and the J gene lost 3 bases, with 15 bases spanning the gap. This CDR3 spans 15 amino acids. The V gene's germline CDR1 is LGHDT and CDR2 YNNKEL (reference sequence). The CDR3: CASSQTGAVLYEQYF. The CDR3 nucleotides are TGTGCCAGCAGCCAGACGGGGGCCGTACTCTACGAGCAGTACTTC.

In its sample, this clonotype was seen a few times. V and J are TRBV5-1 and TRBJ1-2; D perhaps matches TRBD1 (5 bases). V dropped 4 bases and J dropped 8 bases, with 18 bases sitting between them. Germline lookup yields CDR1 SGHRS and CDR2 YFSETQ. CDR3 length: 14 residues. The CDR3 loop reads CASSTGTPREGYTF. CDR3 sequence (DNA): TGCGCCAGCAGCACCGGGACTCCTCGAGAAGGCTACACCTTC. Filled out from reference TRBV5-1 and TRBJ1-2, the complete variable domain reads KAGVTQTPRYLIKTRGQQVTLSCSPISGHRSVSWYQQTPGQGLQFLFEYFSETQRNKGNFPGRFSGRQFSNSRSEMNVSTLELGDSALYLCASSTGTPREGYTFGSGTRLTVV.

The chain employs TRBV12-3 or TRBV12-4 and TRBJ2-3; 10 bases line up with TRBD2. V was pared by 2 bases and J by 5 bases, with 13 bases of the junction left unmatched. The CDR3 consists of 18 residues. The CDR3 is CASSLRLTSGTLGDTQYF. CDR3 sequence (DNA): TGTGCCAGCAGTTTACGTCTCACTAGCGGGACGTTGGGAGATACGCAGTATTTT.

The chain has TRBV10-3 and TRBJ2-5; a possible D gene is TRBD2 (6 bases). Germline-derived CDR1 and CDR2 are ENHRY and SYGVKD. Trimming left V 10 bases short and J 5 bases short, with 17 bases between. This CDR3 has 13 amino acids. Here the CDR3 reads CATSQTSQETQYF. The DNA for the CDR3 is TGTGCCACCAGCCAGACTAGTCAGGAGACCCAGTACTTC.

V gene TRBV4-2 combines with J gene TRBJ2-6, with 9 bases aligning to TRBD1. In germline, CDR1 is LGHNA, CDR2 YNFKEQ. J was trimmed by 0 bases and V by 2 bases; bases with no gene match: 5. The CDR3 is 18 residues long. The CDR3 DNA follows: TGTGCCAGCAGCCAAAGTACGGGACAGGGCTCTGGGGCCAACGTCCTGACTTTC. Protein product: CASSQSTGQGSGANVLTF.

This clonotype occurred a few times. The CDR3, as DNA: TGTGCCAGCAGCTCGTTCACAGATACGCAGTATTTT. Its protein product is CASSSFTDTQYF. The chain is built from TRBV12-3 or TRBV12-4 and TRBJ2-3; D is uncertain. V shed 6 bases and J shed 2 bases, with 6 bases lying between them. This CDR3 is 12 amino acids long.

This clonotype was detected many times. This chain joins TRBV11-1 and TRBJ2-3; D is ambiguous. The CDR3 has 11 residues. Germline V CDR1 and CDR2: SGHAT, FQDESV (reference sequence). V was trimmed by 4 bases and J by 2 bases, leaving 1 base between them. The CDR3 reads CASSSTDTQYF. DNA for the CDR3: TGTGCCAGCAGCTCCACAGATACGCAGTATTTT.

The rearrangement uses TRBV5-1 and TRBJ2-2; D is perhaps TRBD1 (6 bases). This CDR3 has 15 residues. Germline CDR1 and CDR2: SGHRS and YFSETQ. V shed 3 bases and J shed 2 bases, with 11 bases lying between them. In nucleotides, the CDR3 is TGCGCCAGCAGCTGGGGGACACGAAACACCGGGGAGCTGTTTTTT. Protein product: CASSWGTRNTGELFF.

The sample holds many counts of this clonotype. The chain links TRBV20-1 to TRBJ2-3, with a weak D call TRBD2 (5 bases). The germline V gene encodes CDR1 DFQATT and CDR2 SNEGSKA (reference sequence). The CDR3 covers 14 residues. V was pared by 2 bases and J by 8 bases, with 17 bases between. CDR3 in DNA: TGCAGTGCTAGACTACTAGGCCCCCTCGGTACGCAGTATTTT. This codes for CSARLLGPLGTQYF.

V is TRBV18 and J is TRBJ2-3; TRBD1 might be the D (5 bases). The CDR3 extends over 15 amino acids. Germline V gene sequence: CDR1 KGHSH, CDR2 LQKENI. Trimming cost V 2 bases and J 6 bases, with 15 bases left between them. CDR3 coding DNA: TGTGCCAGCTCACCAATTCGACAGAATATGGATACGCAGTATTTT. This codes for CASSPIRQNMDTQYF.

This clonotype was counted only a few times. The J gene is TRBJ2-7, the V gene TRBV6-5; tentatively, D is TRBD1 or TRBD2 (6 bases each). The germline V gene has CDR1 MNHEY and CDR2 SVGAGI. Trimming took off 5 bases at V and 7 bases at J, with 15 bases between the two ends. This CDR3 spans 13 amino acids. This CDR3 reads CASSKDTGREQYF. In DNA, the CDR3 is TGTGCCAGCAGTAAAGATACAGGGAGGGAGCAGTACTTC.

This clonotype was observed a handful of times. The rearrangement uses TRBV3-1 and TRBJ1-1; D may be TRBD1 (5 bases). Germline V gene sequence: CDR1 LGHDT, CDR2 YNNKEL (reference sequence). The CDR3 spans 14 residues. V was pared by 4 bases and J by 1 base, with 10 bases between. The CDR3 here is CASSPRTGNTEAFF. CDR3 in DNA: TGTGCCAGCAGCCCCCGCACAGGGAACACTGAAGCTTTCTTT.

This chain uses TRBV6-5 with TRBJ2-7; 8 bases map to TRBD1. V lost 6 bases, J lost 1 base, and 5 bases stayed unmatched. Germline assignment: CDR1 MNHEY and CDR2 SVGAGI. CDR3 length: 14 residues. In DNA, the CDR3 is TGTGCCAGCAGGACCGACAGGGGTTCCTACGAGCAGTACTTC. It codes for CASRTDRGSYEQYF.